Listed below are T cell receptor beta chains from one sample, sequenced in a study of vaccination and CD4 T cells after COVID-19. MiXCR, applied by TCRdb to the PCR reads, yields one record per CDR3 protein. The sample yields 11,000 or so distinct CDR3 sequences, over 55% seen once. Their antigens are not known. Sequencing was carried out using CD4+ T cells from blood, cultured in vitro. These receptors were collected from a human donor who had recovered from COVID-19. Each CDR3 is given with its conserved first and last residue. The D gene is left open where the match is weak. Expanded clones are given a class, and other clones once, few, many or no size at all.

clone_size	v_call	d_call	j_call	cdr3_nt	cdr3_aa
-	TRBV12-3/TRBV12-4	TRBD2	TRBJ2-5	TGTGCCAGCAGTAATAGCGGGGGTCAAGAGACCCAGTACTTC	CASSNSGGQETQYF
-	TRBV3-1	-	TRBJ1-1	TGTGCCAGCAGCCAACCTCAGGGGAACACTGAAGCTTTCTTT	CASSQPQGNTEAFF
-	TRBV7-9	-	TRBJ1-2	TGTGCCAGCAGCCCCTCCCAGGGGTCCGACTATGACTACACCTTC	CASSPSQGSDYDYTF
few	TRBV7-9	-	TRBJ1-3	TGTGCCAGCAGCTCAGATGGCGACACCATATATTTT	CASSSDGDTIYF
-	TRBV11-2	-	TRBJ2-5	TGTGCCAGCAGCTTAGCCCCAAGAGGGTTAGAGACCCAGTACTTC	CASSLAPRGLETQYF
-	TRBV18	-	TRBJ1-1	TGTGCCAGCTCACAGGGTGAGGACACTGAAGCTTTCTTT	CASSQGEDTEAFF
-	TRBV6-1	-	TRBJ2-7	TGTGCCAGCAGGGCAGGGTCCGTTCGCGAGCAGTACTTC	CASRAGSVREQYF
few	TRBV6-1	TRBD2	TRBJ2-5	TGTGCCAGCAGTCGCGGCGGGACTAAAGAGACCCAGTACTTC	CASSRGGTKETQYF
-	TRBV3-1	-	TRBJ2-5	TGTGCCAGCAGCCTAGAAGAGACCCAGTACTTC	CASSLEETQYF
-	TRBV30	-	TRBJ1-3	TGTGCCAATTATGCGGCTGGAAACACCATATATTTT	CANYAAGNTIYF